This TCR beta chain was sequenced in a study of OX40 agonist ivuxolimab in advanced cancers. Study-level background: Ivuxolimab was a fully human IgG2 agonistic monoclonal antibody targeting the costimulatory receptor OX40 (CD134). Partial responses occurred in three dose-escalation patients: two with cutaneous melanoma and one with hepatocellular carcinoma. Peripheral TCRbeta sequencing was intended to test whether TCR sequence diversity was altered and clonal T-cell expansion was caused by ivuxolimab. The dose-escalation cohort was about 83% male with a mean age of about 54 years, ranging from 23 to 79. Intravenous ivuxolimab was administered to patients every 2 weeks at six dose levels: 0.01, 0.1, 0.3, 1.5, 3 and 10 mg/kg. The monotherapy dose-escalation portion (N of about 47 patients) of the phase I ivuxolimab trial is reported in the paper. Of the approximately 50 dose-escalation patients, hepatocellular carcinoma was present in roughly 19, melanoma in roughly 15, renal cell carcinoma in 9 and head and neck cancer in 9. Prior anti-PD-1, anti-PD-L1 or anti-CTLA-4 therapy was permitted, and approximately 40% of dose-escalation patients had received checkpoint inhibitors. Study-wide findings and limitations: The antigen specificity of the peripheral T cells that underwent clonal expansion was not determined. At doses from 0.1 to 3.0 mg/kg, clonal expansion was seen in both CD4+ and CD8+ blood T cells between baseline and week 6. In the 0.1-3.0 mg/kg groups, partial responders were among the patients with the lowest normalized peripheral clonal expansion, particularly in CD8+ T cells. On average, CD8+ T cells showed more expanded clones than CD4+ T cells after ivuxolimab. Low levels of normalized T-cell clonal expansion were also seen in some patients who did not respond.

This clone occurred once. This receptor's antigen is unknown. Per-base qualities were not stored, and no clone one base away is much larger. To sequence the TCRbeta CDR3 region, genomic DNA was isolated from the sorted cells. TCRbeta CDR3 regions were sequenced using the immunoSEQ Assay. The immuneACCESS repertoire file appears here via TCRdb, limited to in-frame rearrangements. These files lack a portion of the clones; in checked studies, under half of the deficit traces to unresolved V genes, and the cause of the others is not known. A total of around 75,000 clones appear in this sample, under 90% of them only once. The ten largest clones capture approximately 2.4% of the sample. Patients with autoimmune disease history or receiving systemic immunosuppression were excluded from the trial. In every dose cohort, peripheral blood was drawn for TCR sequencing at baseline, cycle 4 day 1, and cycle 7 day 1. The samples were taken from a phase I, first-in-human, multicenter, open-label dose-escalation trial of ivuxolimab. The trial enrolled adults with locally advanced or metastatic head and neck squamous cell, hepatocellular, melanoma or renal cell carcinoma. Before TCR sequencing, CD4+ and CD8+ T cells were separately sorted from peripheral blood.

This TCR derives from an adult with an advanced solid tumor such as melanoma, head and neck, liver or kidney cancer. Sample: CD4+ or CD8+ T cells sorted from blood, taken in a trial of the OX40 agonist ivuxolimab.

The CDR3 protein is CASSFDPDRERTGELFF. The bases read TGTGCCAGCAGCTTCGATCCGGACAGGGAAAGGACCGGGGAGCTGTTTTTT. Rearrangement joined TRBV5-6 to TRBJ2-2; 8 bases in the middle match TRBD1. CDR1 and CDR2 are read off the germline V gene as SGHDT and YYEEEE. For this chain, trimming is 2 bases at the V end and 5 bases at the J end, and the number of junction bases without a gene match is 11. Taken from cysteine to phenylalanine, the CDR3 has 17 residues. This entry keeps only the CDR3 DNA: 51 bases, framed from base 1.